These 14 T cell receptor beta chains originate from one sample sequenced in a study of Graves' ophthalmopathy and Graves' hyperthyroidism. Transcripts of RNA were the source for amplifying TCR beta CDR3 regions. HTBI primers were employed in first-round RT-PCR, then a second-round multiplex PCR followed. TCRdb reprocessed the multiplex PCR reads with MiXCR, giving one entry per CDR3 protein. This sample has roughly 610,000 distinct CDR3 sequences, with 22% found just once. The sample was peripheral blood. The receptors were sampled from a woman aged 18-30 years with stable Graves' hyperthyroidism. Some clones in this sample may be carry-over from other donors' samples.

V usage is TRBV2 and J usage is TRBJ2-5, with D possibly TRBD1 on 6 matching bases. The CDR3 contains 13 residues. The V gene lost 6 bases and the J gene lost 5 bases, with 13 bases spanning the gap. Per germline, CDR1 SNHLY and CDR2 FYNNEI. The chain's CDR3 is CASSQGGTETQYF. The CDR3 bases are TGTGCCAGCAGCCAAGGGGGAACGGAGACCCAGTACTTC.

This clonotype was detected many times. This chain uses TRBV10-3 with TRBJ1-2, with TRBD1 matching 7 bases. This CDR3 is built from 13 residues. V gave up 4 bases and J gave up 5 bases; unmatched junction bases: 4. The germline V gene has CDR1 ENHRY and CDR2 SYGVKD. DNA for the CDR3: TGTGCCATCAGTGCCCGGGACAGATATGGCTACACCTTC. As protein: CAISARDRYGYTF.

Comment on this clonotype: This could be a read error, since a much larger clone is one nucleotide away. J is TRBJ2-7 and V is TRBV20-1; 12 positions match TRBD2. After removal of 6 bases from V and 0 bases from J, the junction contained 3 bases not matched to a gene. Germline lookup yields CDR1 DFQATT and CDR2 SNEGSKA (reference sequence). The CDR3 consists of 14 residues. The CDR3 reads CSATGLAGSYEQYV. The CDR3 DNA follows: TGCAGTGCGACGGGACTAGCGGGCTCCTACGAGCAGTACGTC.

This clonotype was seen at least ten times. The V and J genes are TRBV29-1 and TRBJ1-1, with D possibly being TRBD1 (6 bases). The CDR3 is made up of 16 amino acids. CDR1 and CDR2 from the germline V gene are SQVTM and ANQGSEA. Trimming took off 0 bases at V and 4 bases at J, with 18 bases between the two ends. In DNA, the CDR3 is TGCAGCGTTGAAGATCGGGTCAGGGGTTTGGGCACTGAAGCTTTCTTT. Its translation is CSVEDRVRGLGTEAFF. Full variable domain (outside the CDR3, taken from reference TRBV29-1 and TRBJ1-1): SAVISQKPSRDICQRGTSLTIQCQVDSQVTMMFWYRQQPGQSLTLIATANQGSEATYESGFVIDKFPISRPNLTFSTLTVSNMSPEDSSIYLCSVEDRVRGLGTEAFFGQGTRLTVV.

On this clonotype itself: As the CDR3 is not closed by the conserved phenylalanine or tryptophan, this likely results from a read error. For the CDR3, the DNA is TGTGCCAGCAGCCAAGATCGGAGGGGAGGTGGCTACACCTAC. It specifies CASSQDRRGGGYTY. The chain recombines TRBV4-2 with TRBJ1-2; possible D gene TRBD1, 5 bases. This CDR3 region has 14 residues. The V end was cut by 0 bases, the J end by 7 bases, with 12 bases between. Germline values: CDR1 LGHNA, CDR2 YNFKEQ.

The CDR3 loop is CASSYSAGGGETQYF. The CDR3 DNA is TGTGCCAGCAGTTACTCGGCGGGAGGAGGAGAGACCCAGTACTTC. The V gene is TRBV6-2 or TRBV6-3, the J gene TRBJ2-5; 8 nucleotides align to TRBD2. With 0 bases clipped from V and 4 bases from J, the junction kept 4 bases outside the gene matches. The CDR3 loop spans 15 amino acids. CDR1 MNHEY and CDR2 SVGEGT come from the germline V gene.

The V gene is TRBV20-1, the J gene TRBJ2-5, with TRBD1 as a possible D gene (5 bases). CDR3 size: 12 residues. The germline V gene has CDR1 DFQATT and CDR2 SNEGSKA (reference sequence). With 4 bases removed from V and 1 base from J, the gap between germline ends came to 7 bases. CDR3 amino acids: CSATGIQETQYF. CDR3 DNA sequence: TGCAGTGCTACAGGGATCCAAGAGACCCAGTACTTC.

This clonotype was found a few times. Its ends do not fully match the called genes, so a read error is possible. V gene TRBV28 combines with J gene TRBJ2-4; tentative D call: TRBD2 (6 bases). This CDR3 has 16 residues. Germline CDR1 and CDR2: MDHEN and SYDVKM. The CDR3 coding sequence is TGTGCCAGCAGTCCCGGGGTGCGCGGGGCCAAAAACATTAAGTACTTC. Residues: CASSPGVRGAKNIKYF.

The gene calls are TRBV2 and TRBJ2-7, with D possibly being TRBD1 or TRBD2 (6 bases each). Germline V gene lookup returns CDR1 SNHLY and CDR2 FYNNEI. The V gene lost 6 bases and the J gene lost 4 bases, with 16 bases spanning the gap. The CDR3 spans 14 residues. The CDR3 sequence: CASSGGGSGYEQYF. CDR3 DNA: TGTGCCAGCAGCGGAGGGGGGTCGGGTTACGAGCAGTACTTC.

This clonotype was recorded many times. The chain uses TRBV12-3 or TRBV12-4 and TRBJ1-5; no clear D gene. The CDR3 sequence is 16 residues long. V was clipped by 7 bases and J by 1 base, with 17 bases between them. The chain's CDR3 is CASIRGGLGSNQPQHF. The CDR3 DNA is TGTGCCAGCATCCGAGGAGGGTTGGGGAGCAATCAGCCCCAGCATTTT.

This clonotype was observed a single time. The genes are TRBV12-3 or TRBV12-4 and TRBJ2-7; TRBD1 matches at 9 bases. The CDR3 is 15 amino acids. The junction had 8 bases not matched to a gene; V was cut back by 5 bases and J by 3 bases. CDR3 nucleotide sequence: TGTGCCAGCAGTCCCCTCGGGACAGGGCACTACGAGCAGTACTTC. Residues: CASSPLGTGHYEQYF.

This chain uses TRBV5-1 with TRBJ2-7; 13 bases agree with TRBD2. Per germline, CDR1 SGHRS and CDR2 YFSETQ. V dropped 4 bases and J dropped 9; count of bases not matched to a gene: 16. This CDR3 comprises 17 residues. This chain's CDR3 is CASSQTSGRTLSEGQYF. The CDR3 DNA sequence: TGCGCCAGCAGCCAGACTAGCGGGAGGACCCTTTCCGAGGGGCAGTACTTC.

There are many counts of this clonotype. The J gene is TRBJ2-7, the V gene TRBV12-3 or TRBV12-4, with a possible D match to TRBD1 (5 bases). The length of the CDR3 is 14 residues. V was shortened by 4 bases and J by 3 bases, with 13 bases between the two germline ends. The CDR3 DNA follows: TGTGCCAGCAGTTCATACACAGGATACTACGAGCAGTACTTC. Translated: CASSSYTGYYEQYF.

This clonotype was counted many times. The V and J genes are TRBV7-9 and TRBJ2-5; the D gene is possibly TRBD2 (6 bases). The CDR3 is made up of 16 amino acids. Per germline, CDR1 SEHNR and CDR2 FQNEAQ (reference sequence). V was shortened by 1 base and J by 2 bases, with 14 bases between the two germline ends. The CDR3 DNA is TGTGCCAGCAGCTTAGATAAGACTAGATGGCAAGAGACCCAGTACTTC. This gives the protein CASSLDKTRWQETQYF.